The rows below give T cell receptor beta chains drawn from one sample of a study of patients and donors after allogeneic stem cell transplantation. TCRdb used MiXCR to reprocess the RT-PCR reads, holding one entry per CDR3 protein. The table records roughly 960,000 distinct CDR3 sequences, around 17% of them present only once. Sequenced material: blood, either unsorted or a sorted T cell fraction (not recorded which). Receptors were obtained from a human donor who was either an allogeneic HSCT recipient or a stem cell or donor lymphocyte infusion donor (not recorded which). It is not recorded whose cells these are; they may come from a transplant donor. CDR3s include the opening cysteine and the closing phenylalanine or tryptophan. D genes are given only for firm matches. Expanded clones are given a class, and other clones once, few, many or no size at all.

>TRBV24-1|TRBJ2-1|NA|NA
CATTQNNEQFF
TGTGCCACCACACAGAACAATGAGCAGTTCTTC
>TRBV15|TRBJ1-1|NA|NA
CATSRDGLGPFAFF
TGTGCCACCAGCAGAGATGGATTGGGCCCATTCGCTTTCTTT
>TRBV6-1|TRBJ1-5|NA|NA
CASSTWDPGNQPQHF
TGTGCCAGCAGTACCTGGGACCCCGGCAATCAGCCCCAGCATTTT
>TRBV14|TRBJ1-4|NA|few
CASSQGWTKTNEKLFF
TGTGCCAGCAGCCAAGGGTGGACGAAGACTAATGAAAAACTGTTTTTT
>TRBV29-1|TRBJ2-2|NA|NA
CSVEDRAGRTGELFF
TGCAGCGTTGAAGATCGGGCAGGGAGGACCGGGGAGCTGTTTTTT
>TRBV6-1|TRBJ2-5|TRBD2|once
CASKLASGRSVETQYF
TGTGCCAGCAAATTGGCTAGCGGGCGGTCGGTAGAGACCCAGTACTTC
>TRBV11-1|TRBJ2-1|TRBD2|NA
CASSSNSGSREQFF
TGTGCCAGCAGTTCTAACAGCGGGAGTCGTGAGCAGTTCTTC
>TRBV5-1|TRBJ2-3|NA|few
CASSFRQRTTDTQYF
TGCGCCAGCAGCTTCAGACAGAGAACCACAGATACGCAGTATTTT
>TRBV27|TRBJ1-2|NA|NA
CASSLTGTQGRYGYTF
TGTGCCAGCAGTTTAACCGGGACCCAAGGTCGCTATGGCTACACCTTC
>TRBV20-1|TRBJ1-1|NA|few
CSAKRGGTEAFF
TGCAGTGCTAAAAGGGGTGGCACTGAAGCTTTCTTT
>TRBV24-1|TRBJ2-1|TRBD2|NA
CATSDDGTSGDNEQFF
TGTGCCACCAGTGACGATGGGACTAGCGGAGACAATGAGCAGTTCTTC
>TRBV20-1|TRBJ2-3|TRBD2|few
CSARAPGLAGVTDTQYF
TGCAGTGCTAGAGCCCCGGGACTAGCGGGAGTTACAGATACGCAGTATTTT
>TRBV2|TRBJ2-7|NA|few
CASSAGRLVHEQYF
TGTGCCAGCAGTGCGGGCAGGCTAGTCCACGAGCAGTACTTC
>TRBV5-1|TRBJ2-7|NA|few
CASSLESFSGGGEQYF
TGCGCCAGCAGCTTGGAATCGTTTAGCGGAGGGGGCGAGCAGTACTTC
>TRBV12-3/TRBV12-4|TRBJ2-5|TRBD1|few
CASSFGQGWGKETQYF
TGTGCCAGCAGTTTCGGACAGGGGTGGGGGAAAGAGACCCAGTACTTC
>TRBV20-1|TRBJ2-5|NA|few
CSAPRGPKIGRETQYF
TGCAGTGCTCCCCGGGGCCCCAAAATTGGTCGGGAGACCCAGTACTTC
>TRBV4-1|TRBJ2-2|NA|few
CASSQDWPSRGGTGELFF
TGCGCCAGCAGCCAAGATTGGCCGTCTAGAGGAGGTACCGGGGAGCTGTTTTTT
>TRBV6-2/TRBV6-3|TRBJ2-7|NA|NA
CASRGHPGGTYEQYF
TGTGCCAGCAGAGGCCACCCGGGGGGCACCTACGAGCAGTACTTC
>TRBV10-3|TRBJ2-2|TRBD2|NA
CATSLERGATNTGELFF
TGTGCCACCTCCCTTGAGCGGGGGGCCACGAACACCGGGGAGCTGTTTTTT
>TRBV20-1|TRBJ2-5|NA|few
CSGGLGGGPWETQYF
TGCTCTGGGGGTCTAGGGGGAGGGCCATGGGAGACCCAGTACTTC
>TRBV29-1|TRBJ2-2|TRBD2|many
CSVVLAKFTGELFF
TGCAGCGTTGTACTAGCGAAGTTCACCGGGGAGCTGTTTTTT
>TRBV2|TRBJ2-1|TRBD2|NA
CASIPQRGGRNEQFF
TGTGCCAGCATTCCCCAGCGGGGGGGCCGGAATGAGCAGTTCTTC
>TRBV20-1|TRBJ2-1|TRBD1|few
CSARDPLGTGGSSYNEQFF
TGCAGTGCTAGAGATCCCCTCGGGACAGGGGGGTCGTCCTACAATGAGCAGTTCTTC
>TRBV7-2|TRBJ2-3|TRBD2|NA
CASRLAGAASTDTQYF
TGTGCCAGCAGGCTAGCGGGGGCCGCTAGCACAGATACGCAGTATTTT
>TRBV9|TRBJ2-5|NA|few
CASSVGGPGGTQYF
TGTGCCAGCAGCGTAGGGGGTCCCGGGGGGACCCAGTACTTC